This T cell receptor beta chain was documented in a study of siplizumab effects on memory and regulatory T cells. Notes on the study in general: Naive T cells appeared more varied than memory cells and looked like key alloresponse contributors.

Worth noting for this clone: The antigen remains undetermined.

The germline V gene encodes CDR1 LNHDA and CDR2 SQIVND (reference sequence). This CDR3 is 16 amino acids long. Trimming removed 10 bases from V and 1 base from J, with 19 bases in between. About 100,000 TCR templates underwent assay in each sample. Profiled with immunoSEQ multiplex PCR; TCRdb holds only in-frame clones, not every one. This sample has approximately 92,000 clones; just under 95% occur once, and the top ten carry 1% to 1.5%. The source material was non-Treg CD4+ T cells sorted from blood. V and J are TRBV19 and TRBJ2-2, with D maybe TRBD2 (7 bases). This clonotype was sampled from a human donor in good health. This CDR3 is CATLRGGLLNTGELFF. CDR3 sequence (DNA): TGTGCCACCCTTAGGGGGGGGCTCTTGAACACCGGGGAGCTGTTTTTT.